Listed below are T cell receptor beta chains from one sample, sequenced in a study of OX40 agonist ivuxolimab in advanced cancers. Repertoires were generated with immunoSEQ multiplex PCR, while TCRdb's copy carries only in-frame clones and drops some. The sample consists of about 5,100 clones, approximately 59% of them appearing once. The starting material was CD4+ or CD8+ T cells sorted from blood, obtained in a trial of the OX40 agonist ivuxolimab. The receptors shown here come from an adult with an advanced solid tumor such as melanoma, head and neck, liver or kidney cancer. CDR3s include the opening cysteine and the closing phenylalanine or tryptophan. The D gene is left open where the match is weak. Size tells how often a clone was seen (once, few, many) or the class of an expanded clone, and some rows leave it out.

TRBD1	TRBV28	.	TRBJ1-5	TGTGCCAGCAGTTTCCCTCGGACAGGGGCTAGACAGCCCCAGCATTTT	CASSFPRTGARQPQHF
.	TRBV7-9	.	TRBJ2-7	TGTGCCAGCAGCTTAGAACGGACCTACGAGCAGCACTTC	CASSLERTYEQHF
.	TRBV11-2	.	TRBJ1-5	TGTGCCAGCAGCTTTACAAATAGCAATCAGCCCCAGCATTTT	CASSFTNSNQPQHF
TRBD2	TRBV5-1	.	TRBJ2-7	TGCGCCAGCAGCTTGGCGGCTAGCGGGAAGGGCGAGCAGTACTTC	CASSLAASGKGEQYF
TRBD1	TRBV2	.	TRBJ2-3	TGTGCCAGCAGTGAAGCGCTTCCGGTCGGGACAGGGGCTACAGATACGCAGTATTTT	CASSEALPVGTGATDTQYF
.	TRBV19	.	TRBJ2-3	TGTGCCAGTAGTAAACTAGCCGCAGATACGCAGTATTTT	CASSKLAADTQYF
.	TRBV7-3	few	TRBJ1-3	TGTGCCAGCAGCTTAGATGGCTCAAGCTCTGGAAACACCATATATTTT	CASSLDGSSSGNTIYF
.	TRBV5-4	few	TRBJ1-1	TGTGCCAGCAGCTTGGTTCGGGGGGGCACTGAAGCTTTCTTT	CASSLVRGGTEAFF
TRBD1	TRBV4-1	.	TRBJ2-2	TGCGCCAGCAGCCAAATGAGGGGGACAGGGGATACCGGGGAGCTGTTTTTT	CASSQMRGTGDTGELFF
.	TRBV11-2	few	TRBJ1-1	TGTGCCAGCAGCTTAGTGGTGAGGGGGGCGAACACTGAAGCTTTCTTT	CASSLVVRGANTEAFF
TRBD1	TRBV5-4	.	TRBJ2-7	TGTGCCAGCAGCCCGGGACAGGGGGCGCTTGAGCAGTACTTC	CASSPGQGALEQYF
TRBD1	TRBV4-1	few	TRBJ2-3	TGCGCCAGCAGCCCAAATCCCGGGACAGGGAACCCAGATACGCAGTATTTT	CASSPNPGTGNPDTQYF
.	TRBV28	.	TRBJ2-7	TGTGCCAGCAGTTCCCGCGAAAGGGGCTCCTACGAGCAGTACTTC	CASSSRERGSYEQYF
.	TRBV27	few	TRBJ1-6	TGTGCCAGCAGTTTATCGCGGGTGCAGGGTAGTTCACCCCTCCACTTT	CASSLSRVQGSSPLHF